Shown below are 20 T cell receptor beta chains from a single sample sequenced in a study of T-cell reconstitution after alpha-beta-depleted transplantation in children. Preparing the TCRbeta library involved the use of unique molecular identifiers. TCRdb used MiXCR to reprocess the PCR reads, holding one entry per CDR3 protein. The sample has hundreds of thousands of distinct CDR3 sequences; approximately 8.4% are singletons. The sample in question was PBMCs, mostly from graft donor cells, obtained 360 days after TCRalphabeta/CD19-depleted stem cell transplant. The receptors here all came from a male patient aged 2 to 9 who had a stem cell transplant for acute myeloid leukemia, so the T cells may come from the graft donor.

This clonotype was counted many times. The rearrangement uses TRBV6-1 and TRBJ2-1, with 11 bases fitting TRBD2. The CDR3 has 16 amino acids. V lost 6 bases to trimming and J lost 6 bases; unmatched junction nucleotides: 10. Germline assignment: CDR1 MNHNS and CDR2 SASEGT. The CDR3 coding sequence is TGTGCCAGCAGCCAAATTCTAGCGGGGGGTCGCAATGAGCAGTTCTTC. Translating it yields CASSQILAGGRNEQFF.

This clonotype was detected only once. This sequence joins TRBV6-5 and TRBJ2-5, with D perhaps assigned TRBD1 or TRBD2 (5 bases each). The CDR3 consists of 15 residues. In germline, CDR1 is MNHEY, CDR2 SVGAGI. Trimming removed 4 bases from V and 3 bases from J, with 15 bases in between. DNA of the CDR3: TGTGCCAGCAGTTCCGTCATGGGGGTAGAAGAGACCCAGTACTTC. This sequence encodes CASSSVMGVEETQYF.

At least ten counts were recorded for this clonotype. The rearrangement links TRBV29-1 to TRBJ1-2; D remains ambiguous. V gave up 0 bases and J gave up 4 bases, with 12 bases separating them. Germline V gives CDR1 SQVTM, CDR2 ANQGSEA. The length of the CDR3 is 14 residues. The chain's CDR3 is CSVEDRSPSYGYTF. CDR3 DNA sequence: TGCAGCGTTGAAGATCGGAGCCCTAGCTATGGCTACACCTTC.

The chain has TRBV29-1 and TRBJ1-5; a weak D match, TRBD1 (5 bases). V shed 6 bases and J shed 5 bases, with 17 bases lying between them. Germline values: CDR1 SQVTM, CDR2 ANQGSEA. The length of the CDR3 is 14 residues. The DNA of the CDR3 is TGCAGCGTCCGTGAAAGGGGACGGGATCAGCCCCAGCATTTT. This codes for CSVRERGRDQPQHF.

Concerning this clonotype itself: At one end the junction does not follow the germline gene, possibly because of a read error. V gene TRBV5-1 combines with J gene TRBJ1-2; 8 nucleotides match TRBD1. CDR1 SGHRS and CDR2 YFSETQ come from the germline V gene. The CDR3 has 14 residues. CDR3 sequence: CTSSFPGGSGGYTF. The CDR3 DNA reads TGCACCAGCAGCTTCCCAGGGGGCTCTGGTGGCTACACCTTC.

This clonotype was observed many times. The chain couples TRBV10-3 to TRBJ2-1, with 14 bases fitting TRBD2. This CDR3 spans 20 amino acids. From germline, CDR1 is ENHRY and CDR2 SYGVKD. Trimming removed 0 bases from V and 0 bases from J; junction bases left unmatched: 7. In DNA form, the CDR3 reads TGTGCCATCAGTGAGTCGGGGACTAGCGGGAGTTTCCTCTCCTACAATGAGCAGTTCTTC. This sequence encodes CAISESGTSGSFLSYNEQFF.

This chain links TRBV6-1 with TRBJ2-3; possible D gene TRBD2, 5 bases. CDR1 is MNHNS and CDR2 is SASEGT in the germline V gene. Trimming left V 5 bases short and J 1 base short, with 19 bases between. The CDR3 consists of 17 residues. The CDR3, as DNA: TGTGCCAGCAGTCCTCCGTATGCCCAGCGGCGCACAGATACGCAGTATTTT. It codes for CASSPPYAQRRTDTQYF.

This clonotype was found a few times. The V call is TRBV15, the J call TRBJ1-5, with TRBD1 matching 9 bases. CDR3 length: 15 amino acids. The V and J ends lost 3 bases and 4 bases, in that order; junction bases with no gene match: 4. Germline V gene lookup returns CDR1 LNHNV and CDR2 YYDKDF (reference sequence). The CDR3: CATSSKDRGNQPQHF. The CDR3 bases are TGTGCCACCAGCAGCAAAGACAGGGGGAATCAGCCCCAGCATTTT.

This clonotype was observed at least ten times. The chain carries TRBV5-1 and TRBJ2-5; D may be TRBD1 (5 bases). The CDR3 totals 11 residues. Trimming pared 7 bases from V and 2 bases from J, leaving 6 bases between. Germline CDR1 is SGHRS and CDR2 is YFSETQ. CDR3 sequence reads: CASRQQETQYF. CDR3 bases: TGCGCCAGCCGACAGCAAGAGACCCAGTACTTC.

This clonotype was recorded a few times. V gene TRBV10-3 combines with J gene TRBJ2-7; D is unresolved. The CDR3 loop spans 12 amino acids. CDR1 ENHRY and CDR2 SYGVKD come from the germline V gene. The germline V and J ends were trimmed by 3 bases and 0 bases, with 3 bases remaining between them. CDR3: CAISDSSYEQYF. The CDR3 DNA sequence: TGTGCCATCAGTGACAGCTCCTACGAGCAGTACTTC.

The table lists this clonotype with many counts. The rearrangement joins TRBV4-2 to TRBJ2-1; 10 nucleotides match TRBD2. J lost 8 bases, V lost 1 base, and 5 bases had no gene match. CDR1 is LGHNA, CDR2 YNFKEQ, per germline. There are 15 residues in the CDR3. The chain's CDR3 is CASSQGAAGGHEQFF. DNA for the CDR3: TGTGCCAGCAGCCAAGGTGCAGCGGGGGGGCATGAGCAGTTCTTC.

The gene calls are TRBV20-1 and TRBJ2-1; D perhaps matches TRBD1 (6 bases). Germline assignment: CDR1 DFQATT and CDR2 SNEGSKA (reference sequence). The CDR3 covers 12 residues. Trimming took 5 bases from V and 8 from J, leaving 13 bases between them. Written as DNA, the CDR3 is TGCAGTGCTGTGGACAGAAGGGATGAGCAGTTCTTC. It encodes CSAVDRRDEQFF.

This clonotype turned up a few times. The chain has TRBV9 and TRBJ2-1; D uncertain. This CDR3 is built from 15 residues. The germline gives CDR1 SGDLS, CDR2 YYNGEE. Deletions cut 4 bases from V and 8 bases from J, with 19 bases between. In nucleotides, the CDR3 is TGTGCCAGCAGCCCCCGTTTAGCCCTACAGCATGAGCAGTTCTTC. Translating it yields CASSPRLALQHEQFF. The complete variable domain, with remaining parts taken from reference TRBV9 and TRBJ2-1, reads DSGVTQTPKHLITATGQRVTLRCSPRSGDLSVYWYQQSLDQGLQFLIQYYNGEERAKGNILERFSAQQFPDLHSELNLSSLELGDSALYFCASSPRLALQHEQFFGPGTRLTVL.

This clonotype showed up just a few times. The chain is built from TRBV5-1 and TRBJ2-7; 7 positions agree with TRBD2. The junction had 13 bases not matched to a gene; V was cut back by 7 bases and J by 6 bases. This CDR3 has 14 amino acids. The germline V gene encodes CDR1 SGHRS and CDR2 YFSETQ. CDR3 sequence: CASARGDVVGEQYF. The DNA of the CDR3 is TGCGCCAGCGCCCGGGGGGACGTCGTAGGCGAGCAGTACTTC.

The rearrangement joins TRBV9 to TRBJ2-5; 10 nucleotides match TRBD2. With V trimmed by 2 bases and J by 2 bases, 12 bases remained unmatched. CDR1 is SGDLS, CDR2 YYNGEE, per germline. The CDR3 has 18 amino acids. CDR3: CASSVSASGGSSQETQYF. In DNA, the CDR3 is TGTGCCAGCAGCGTTAGCGCTAGCGGGGGTTCTTCACAAGAGACCCAGTACTTC.

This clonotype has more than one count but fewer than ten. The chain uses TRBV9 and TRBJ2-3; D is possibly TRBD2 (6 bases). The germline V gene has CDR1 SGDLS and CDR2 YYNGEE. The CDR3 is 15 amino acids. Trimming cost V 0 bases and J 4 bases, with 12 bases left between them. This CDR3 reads CASSVGGTSPDTQYF. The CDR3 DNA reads TGTGCCAGCAGCGTAGGTGGGACTTCCCCAGATACGCAGTATTTT.

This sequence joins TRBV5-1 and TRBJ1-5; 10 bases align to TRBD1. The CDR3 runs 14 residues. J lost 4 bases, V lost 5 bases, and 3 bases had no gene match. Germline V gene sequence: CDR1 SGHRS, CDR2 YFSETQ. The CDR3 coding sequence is TGCGCCAGCAGGGGGACAGGGGCTAATCAGCCCCAGCATTTT. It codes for CASRGTGANQPQHF. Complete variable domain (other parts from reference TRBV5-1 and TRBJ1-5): KAGVTQTPRYLIKTRGQQVTLSCSPISGHRSVSWYQQTPGQGLQFLFEYFSETQRNKGNFPGRFSGRQFSNSRSEMNVSTLELGDSALYLCASRGTGANQPQHFGDGTRLSIL.

In nucleotides, the CDR3 is TGTGCCAGCAGCTCCTCTTGGACTAGCGGGGGGTCCAAAAACATTCAGTACTTC. Its translation: CASSSSWTSGGSKNIQYF. The chain recombines TRBV7-8 with TRBJ2-4; 14 nucleotides align to TRBD2. Trimming at V came to 4 bases and at J to 2 bases, leaving 7 bases not matched to a gene. The CDR3 extends over 18 amino acids. Germline V gives CDR1 SGHVS, CDR2 FQNEAQ.

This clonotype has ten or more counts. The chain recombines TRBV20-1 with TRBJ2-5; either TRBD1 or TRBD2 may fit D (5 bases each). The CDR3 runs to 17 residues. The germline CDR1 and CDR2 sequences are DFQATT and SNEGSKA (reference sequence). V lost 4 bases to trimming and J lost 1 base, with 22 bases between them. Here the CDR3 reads CSATHPWLLGVQETQYF. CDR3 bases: TGCAGTGCTACTCACCCTTGGCTATTGGGGGTCCAAGAGACCCAGTACTTC.

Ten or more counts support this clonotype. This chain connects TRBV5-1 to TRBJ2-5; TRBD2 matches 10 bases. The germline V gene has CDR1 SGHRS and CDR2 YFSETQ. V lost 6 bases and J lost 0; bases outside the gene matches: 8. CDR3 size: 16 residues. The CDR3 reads CASKNRGLANQETQYF. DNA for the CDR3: TGCGCCAGCAAAAACCGGGGACTAGCGAACCAAGAGACCCAGTACTTC.